This paragraph covers one T cell receptor beta chain sequence. The data are from a study of blood T cell repertoires in COVID-19. In the study overall: Samples came from the United States, Italy and Spain, spanning acute and convalescent COVID-19. PBMCs, B-cell-depleted T cells, or T cells provided the cDNA or gDNA that made up the material.

The authors' processing: Amplification of reference gene primers provided the estimated nucleated cell counts. TCRdb keeps only in-frame clones here, not all; method: immunoSEQ multiplex PCR. The DNA gave D and trimming, while V, J and clone size come from that table. The repertoire holds about 200,000 clones, with 75% to 85% as singletons. The germline V gene has CDR1 SGHDN and CDR2 FVKESK. CDR3 length: 14 amino acids. Trimming at V came to 4 bases and at J to 4 bases, leaving 2 bases not matched to a gene. Sequencing was done on a sample of peripheral blood. The genes are TRBV14 and TRBJ2-5; 11 bases fit TRBD2. The source of this sequence is a man aged 60 to 69 with acute or convalescent COVID-19. CDR3: CASSPSGGRETQYF. CDR3 nucleotides: TGTGCCAGCAGCCCTAGCGGGGGGAGAGAGACCCAGTACTTC.